This note documents a single T cell receptor beta chain sequence. The data stem from a study of radiation and T cells in renal cell carcinoma. The CDR3 sequence is 16 residues long. Germline V gene sequence: CDR1 SGHVS, CDR2 FQNEAQ. J was trimmed by 7 bases and V by 5 bases; bases with no gene match: 11. Assay used: immunoSEQ multiplex PCR; TCRdb lists only in-frame clones, some missing. The table lists some 21,000 clones, 45% to 65% of them singletons. Noted treatment: treatment-naive control, cytoreductive nephrectomy. Sequenced control tumors were from 11 males and a few females, median age approximately 60.

This rearrangement joins TRBV7-8 to TRBJ1-4, with 9 bases that match TRBD1. This sequence was found in a human donor with renal cell carcinoma. The sample here was tumor tissue, taken from a patient whose treatment was nephrectomy without radiotherapy. The chain's CDR3 is CASSPPRDREGEKLFF. The CDR3 nucleotides read TGTGCCAGCAGCCCACCGAGGGACAGGGAAGGTGAAAAACTGTTTTTT.